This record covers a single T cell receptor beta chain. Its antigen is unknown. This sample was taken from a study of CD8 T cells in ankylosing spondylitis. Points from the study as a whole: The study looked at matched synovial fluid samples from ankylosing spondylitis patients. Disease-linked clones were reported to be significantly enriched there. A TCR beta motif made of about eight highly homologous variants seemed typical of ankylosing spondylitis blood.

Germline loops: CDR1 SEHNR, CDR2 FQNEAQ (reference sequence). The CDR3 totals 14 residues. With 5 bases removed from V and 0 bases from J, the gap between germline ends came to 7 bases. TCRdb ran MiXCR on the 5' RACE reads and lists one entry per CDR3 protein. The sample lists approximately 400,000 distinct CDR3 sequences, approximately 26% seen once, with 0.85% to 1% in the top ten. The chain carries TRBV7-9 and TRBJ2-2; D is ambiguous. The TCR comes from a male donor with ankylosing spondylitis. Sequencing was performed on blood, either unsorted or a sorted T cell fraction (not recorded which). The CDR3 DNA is TGTGCCAGCAGCCCAATTGCGAACACCGGGGAGCTGTTTTTT. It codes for CASSPIANTGELFF.